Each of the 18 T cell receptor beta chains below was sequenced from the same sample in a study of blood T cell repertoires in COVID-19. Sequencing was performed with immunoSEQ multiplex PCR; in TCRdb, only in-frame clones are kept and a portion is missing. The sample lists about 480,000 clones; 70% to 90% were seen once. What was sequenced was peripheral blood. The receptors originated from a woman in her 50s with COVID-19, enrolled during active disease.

The DNA for the CDR3 is TGTGCCAGTATCCCCTCACTGAGGGGGCCCGGGCAGCCCCAGCATTTT. Translation gives CASIPSLRGPGQPQHF. The rearrangement joins TRBV19 to TRBJ1-5; 7 nucleotides align to TRBD1. There are 16 residues in the CDR3. Unmatched junction bases numbered 16, after V lost 7 bases and J lost 7 bases. Germline V gives CDR1 LNHDA, CDR2 SQIVND (reference sequence).

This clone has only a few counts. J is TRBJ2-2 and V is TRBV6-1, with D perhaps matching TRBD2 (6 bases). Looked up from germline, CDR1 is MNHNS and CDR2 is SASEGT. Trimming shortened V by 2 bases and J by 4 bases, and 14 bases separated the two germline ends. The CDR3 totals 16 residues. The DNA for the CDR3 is TGTGCCAGCAGTGAACCCATGACTAGGGGCACCGGGGAGCTGTTTTTT. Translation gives CASSEPMTRGTGELFF.

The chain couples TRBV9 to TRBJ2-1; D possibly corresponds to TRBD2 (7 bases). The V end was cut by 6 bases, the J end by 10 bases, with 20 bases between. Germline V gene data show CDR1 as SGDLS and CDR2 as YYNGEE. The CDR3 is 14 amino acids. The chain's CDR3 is CASTLGGGVREQFF. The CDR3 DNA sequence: TGTGCCAGCACCCTAGGGGGAGGGGTGCGGGAGCAGTTCTTC.

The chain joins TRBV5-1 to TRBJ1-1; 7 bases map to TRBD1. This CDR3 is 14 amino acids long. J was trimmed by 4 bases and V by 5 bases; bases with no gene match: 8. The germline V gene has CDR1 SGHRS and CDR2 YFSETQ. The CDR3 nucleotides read TGCGCCAGCAGATCGACTCCAGGGGGCACTGAAGCTTTCTTT. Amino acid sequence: CASRSTPGGTEAFF.

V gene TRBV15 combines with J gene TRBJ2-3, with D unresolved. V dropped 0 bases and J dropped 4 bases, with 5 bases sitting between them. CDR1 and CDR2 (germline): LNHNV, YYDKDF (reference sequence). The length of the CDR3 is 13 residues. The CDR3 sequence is CATSRDFADTQYF. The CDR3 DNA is TGTGCCACCAGCAGAGATTTCGCAGATACGCAGTATTTT.

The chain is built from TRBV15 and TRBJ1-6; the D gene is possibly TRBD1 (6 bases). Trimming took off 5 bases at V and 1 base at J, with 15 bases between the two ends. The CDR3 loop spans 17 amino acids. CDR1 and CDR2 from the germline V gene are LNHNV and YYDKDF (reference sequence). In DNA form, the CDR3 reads TGTGCCACCAGCGACCCACAGGGACGGTCCTATAATTCACCCCTCCACTTT. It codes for CATSDPQGRSYNSPLHF.

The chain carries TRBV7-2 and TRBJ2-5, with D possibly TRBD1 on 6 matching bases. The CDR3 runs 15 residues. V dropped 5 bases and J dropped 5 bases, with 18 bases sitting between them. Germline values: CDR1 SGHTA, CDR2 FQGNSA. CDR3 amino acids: CASSLRSQGWETQYF. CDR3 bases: TGTGCCAGCAGCCTCAGATCACAGGGTTGGGAGACCCAGTACTTC.

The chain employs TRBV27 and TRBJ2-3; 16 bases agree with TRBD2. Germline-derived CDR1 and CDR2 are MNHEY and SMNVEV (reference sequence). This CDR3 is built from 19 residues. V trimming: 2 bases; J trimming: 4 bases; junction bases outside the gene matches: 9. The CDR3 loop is CASSLRGLAGGQGSDTQYF. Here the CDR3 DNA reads TGTGCCAGCAGTTTAAGGGGACTAGCGGGGGGGCAGGGATCAGATACGCAGTATTTT.

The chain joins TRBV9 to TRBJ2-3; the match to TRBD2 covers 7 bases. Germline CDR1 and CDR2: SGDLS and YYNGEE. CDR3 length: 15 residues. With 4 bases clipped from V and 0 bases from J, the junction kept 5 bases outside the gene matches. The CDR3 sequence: CASSWLADSTDTQYF. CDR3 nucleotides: TGTGCCAGCAGCTGGCTAGCGGACAGCACAGATACGCAGTATTTT.

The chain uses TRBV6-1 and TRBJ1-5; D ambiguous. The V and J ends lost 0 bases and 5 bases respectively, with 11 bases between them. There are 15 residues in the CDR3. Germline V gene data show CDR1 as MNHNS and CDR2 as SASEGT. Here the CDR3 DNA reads TGTGCCAGCAGTGAAGCGCGTTGGAGGGATCAGCCCCAGCATTTT. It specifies CASSEARWRDQPQHF.

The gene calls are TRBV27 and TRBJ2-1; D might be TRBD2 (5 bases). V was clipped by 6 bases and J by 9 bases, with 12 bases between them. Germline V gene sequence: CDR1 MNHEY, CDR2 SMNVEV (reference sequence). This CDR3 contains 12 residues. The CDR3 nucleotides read TGTGCCAGCAGACGCCCGGCGGGTGAGCAGTTCTTC. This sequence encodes CASRRPAGEQFF.

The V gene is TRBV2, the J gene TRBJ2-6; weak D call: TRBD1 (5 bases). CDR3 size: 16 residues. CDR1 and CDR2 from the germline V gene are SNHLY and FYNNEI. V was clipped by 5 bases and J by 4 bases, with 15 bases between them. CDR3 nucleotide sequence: TGTGCCAGCAGTCCCATGGGGCGTGCCGGGGCCAACGTCCTGACTTTC. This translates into CASSPMGRAGANVLTF.

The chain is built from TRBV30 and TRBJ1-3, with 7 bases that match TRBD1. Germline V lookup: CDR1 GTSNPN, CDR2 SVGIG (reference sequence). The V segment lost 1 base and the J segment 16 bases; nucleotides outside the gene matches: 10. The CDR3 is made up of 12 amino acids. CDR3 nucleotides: TGTGCCTGGAGTGACCGACAGGGATTCCCGTATTTT. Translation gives CAWSDRQGFPYF.

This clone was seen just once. CDR3 sequence (DNA): TGTGCCAGCAGCTTATCGCAGGGGAGAAACACTGAAGCTTTCTTT. It yields the protein CASSLSQGRNTEAFF. The chain joins TRBV7-3 to TRBJ1-1; a weak D match, TRBD1 (6 bases). Germline V gene lookup returns CDR1 SGHTA and CDR2 FQGTGA. The CDR3 length is 15 residues. The V gene lost 2 bases and the J gene lost 2 bases, with 12 bases spanning the gap.

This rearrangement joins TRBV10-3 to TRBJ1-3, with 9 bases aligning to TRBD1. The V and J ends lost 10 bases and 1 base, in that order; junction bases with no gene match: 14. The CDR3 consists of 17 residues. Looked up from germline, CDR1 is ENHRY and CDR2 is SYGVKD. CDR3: CATRGSPGQGSGNTIYF. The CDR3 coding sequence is TGTGCCACGAGGGGTTCACCGGGACAGGGATCTGGAAACACCATATATTTT.

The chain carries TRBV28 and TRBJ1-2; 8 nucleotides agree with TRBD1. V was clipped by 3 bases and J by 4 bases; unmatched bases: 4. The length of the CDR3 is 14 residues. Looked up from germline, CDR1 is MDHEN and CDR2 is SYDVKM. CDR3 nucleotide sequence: TGTGCCAGCAGTTTTCAGGGGGCGGGCTATGGCTACACCTTC. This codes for CASSFQGAGYGYTF.

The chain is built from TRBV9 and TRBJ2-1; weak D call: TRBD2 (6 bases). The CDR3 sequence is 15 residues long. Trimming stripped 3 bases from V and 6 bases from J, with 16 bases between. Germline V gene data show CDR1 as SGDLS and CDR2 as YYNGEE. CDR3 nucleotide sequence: TGTGCCAGCAGCGAATCTAGCGCCCTAGCCAATGAGCAGTTCTTC. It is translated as CASSESSALANEQFF.

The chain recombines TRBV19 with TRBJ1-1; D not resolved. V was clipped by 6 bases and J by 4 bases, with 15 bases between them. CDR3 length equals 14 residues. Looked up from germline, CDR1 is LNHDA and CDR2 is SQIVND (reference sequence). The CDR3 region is CASSPVVVSTEAFF. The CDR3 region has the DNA TGTGCCAGTAGCCCCGTTGTAGTGAGCACTGAAGCTTTCTTT.